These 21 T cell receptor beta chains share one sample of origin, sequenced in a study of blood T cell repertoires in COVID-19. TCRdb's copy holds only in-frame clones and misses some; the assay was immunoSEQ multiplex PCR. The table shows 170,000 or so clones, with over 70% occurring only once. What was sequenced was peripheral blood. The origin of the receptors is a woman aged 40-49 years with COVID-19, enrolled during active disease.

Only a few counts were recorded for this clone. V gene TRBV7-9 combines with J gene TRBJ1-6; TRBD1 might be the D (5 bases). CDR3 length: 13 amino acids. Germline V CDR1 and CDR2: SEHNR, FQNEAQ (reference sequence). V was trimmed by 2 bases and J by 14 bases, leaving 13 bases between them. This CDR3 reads CASSLSAGEALHF. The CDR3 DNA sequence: TGTGCCAGCAGCTTAAGTGCGGGGGAGGCCCTCCACTTT.

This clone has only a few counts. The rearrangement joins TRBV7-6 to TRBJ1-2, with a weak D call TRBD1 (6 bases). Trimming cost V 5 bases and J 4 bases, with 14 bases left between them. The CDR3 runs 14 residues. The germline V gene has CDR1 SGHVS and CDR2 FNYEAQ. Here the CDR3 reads CASSPGARGYGYTF. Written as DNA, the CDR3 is TGTGCCAGCAGCCCAGGGGCAAGAGGCTATGGCTACACCTTC.

Written as DNA, the CDR3 is TGTGCCAGCAGCTTAGGAATAGCTCGAGAGACCCAGTACTTC. Amino acids: CASSLGIARETQYF. The chain is built from TRBV11-2 and TRBJ2-5; D unresolved. The germline V gene encodes CDR1 SGHAT and CDR2 FQNNGV. The V gene lost 1 base and the J gene lost 4 bases, with 10 bases spanning the gap. The CDR3 has 14 amino acids. The whole variable domain, remainder taken from reference TRBV11-2 and TRBJ2-5, is EAGVAQSPRYKIIEKRQSVAFWCNPISGHATLYWYQQILGQGPKLLIQFQNNGVVDDSQLPKDRFSAERLKGVDSTLKIQPAKLEDSAVYLCASSLGIARETQYFGPGTRLLVL.

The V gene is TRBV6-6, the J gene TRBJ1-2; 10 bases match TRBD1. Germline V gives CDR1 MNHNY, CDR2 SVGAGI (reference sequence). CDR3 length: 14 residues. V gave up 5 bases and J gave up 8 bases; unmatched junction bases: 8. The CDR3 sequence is CASSTGQGIDGYTF. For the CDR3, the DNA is TGTGCCAGCAGTACGGGACAGGGGATTGACGGCTACACCTTC.

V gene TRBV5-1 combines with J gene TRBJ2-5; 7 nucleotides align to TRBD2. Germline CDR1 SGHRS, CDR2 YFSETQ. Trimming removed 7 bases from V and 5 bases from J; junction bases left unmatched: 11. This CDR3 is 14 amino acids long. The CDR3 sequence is CASSATAGGETQYF. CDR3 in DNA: TGCGCCAGCTCAGCAACGGCCGGGGGGGAGACCCAGTACTTC.

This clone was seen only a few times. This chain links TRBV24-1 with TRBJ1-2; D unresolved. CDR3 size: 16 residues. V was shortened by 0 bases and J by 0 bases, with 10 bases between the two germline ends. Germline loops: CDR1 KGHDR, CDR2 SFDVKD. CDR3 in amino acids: CATSDLRSGPNYGYTF. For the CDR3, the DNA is TGTGCCACCAGTGATTTGCGATCAGGCCCTAACTATGGCTACACCTTC.

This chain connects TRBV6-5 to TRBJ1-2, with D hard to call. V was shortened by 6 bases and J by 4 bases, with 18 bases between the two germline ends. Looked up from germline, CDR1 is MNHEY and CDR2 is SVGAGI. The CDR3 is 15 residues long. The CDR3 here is CASSNGGGSPYGYTF. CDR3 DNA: TGTGCCAGCAGCAACGGCGGAGGGAGCCCCTATGGCTACACCTTC.

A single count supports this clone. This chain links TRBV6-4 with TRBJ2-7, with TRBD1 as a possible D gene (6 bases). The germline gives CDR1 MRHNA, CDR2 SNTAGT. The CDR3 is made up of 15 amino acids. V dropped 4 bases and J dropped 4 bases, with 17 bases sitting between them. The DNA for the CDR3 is TGTGCCAGCAGTGCAAAGGGGGTTTTCACTTACGAGCAGTACTTC. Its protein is CASSAKGVFTYEQYF.

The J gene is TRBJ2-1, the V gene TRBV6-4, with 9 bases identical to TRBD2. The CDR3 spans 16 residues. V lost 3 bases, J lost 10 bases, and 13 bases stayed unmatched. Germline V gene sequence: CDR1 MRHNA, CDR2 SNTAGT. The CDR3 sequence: CASSEDSGSPLSEQFF. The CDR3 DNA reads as TGTGCCAGCAGTGAGGATAGCGGGAGTCCCCTTTCGGAGCAGTTCTTC.

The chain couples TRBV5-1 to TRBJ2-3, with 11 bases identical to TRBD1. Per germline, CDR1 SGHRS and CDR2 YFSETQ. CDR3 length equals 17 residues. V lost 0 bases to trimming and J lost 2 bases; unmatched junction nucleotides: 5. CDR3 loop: CASSLAEGQGVTDTQYF. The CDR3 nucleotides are TGCGCCAGCAGCTTGGCCGAGGGACAGGGGGTCACAGATACGCAGTATTTT.

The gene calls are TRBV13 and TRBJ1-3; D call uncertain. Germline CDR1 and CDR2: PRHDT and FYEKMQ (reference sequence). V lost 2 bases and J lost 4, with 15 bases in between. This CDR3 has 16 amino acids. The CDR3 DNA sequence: TGTGCCAGCAGCTTAACTCCCTGGGCCCCGGGAAACACCATATATTTT. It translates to CASSLTPWAPGNTIYF.

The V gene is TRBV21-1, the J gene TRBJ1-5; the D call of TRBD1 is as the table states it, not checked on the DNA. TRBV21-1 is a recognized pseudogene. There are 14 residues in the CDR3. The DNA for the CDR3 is TGTGCCAGCAGCAAAATTCAGAAGAATCAGCCCCAGCATTTT. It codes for CASSKIQKNQPQHF.

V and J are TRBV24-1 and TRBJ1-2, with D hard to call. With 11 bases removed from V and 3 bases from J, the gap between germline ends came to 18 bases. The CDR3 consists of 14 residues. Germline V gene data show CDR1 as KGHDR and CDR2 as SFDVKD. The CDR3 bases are TGTGCCATATCCCGTCCCGGGTCCGACTATGGCTACACCTTC. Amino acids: CAISRPGSDYGYTF.

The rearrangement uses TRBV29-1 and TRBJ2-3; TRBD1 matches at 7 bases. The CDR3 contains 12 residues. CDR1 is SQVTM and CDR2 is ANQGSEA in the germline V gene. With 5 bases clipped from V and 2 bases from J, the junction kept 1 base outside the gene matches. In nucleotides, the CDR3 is TGCAGCGTTCAGGGGGACACAGATACGCAGTATTTT. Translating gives CSVQGDTDTQYF.

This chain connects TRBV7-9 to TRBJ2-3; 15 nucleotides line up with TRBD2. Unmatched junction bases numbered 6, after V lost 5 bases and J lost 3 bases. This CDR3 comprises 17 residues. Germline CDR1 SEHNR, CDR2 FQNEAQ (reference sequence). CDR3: CASSQGTSGGFTDTQYF. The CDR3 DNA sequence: TGTGCCAGCAGCCAAGGGACTAGCGGGGGGTTTACAGATACGCAGTATTTT.

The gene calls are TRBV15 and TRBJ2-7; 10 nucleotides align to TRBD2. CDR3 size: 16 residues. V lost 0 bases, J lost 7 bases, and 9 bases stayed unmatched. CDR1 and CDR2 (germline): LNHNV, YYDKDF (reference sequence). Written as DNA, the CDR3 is TGTGCCACCAGCAGAGACCCGAGCGGGGGGGCCAGGGAGCAGTACTTC. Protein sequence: CATSRDPSGGAREQYF.

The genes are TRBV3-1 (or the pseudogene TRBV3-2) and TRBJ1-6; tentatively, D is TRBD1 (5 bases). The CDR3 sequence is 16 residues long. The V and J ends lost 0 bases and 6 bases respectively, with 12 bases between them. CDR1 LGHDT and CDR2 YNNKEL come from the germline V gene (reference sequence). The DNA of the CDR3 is TGTGCCAGCAGCCAAGAACTGGGGACTCTTAATTCACCCCTCCACTTT. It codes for CASSQELGTLNSPLHF.

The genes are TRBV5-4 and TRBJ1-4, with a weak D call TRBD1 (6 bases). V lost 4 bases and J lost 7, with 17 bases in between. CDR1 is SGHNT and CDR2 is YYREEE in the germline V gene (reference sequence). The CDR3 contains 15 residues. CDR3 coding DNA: TGTGCCAGCAGCGGGACGGGGGGCGCGAGTGAAAAACTGTTTTTT. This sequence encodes CASSGTGGASEKLFF.

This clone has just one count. The CDR3 DNA reads TGTGCCAGCAGTGACTCCCGGACAGGGGACCTCTATGGCTACACCTTC. It is translated as CASSDSRTGDLYGYTF. The gene calls are TRBV6-4 and TRBJ1-2, with 9 bases that match TRBD1. The germline CDR1 and CDR2 sequences are MRHNA and SNTAGT. This CDR3 is built from 16 residues. V lost 0 bases, J lost 4 bases, and 6 bases stayed unmatched.

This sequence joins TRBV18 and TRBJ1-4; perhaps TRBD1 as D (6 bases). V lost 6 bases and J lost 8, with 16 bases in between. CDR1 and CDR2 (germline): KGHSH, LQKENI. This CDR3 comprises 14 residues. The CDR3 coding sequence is TGTGCCAGCTCGTACAGGGCAGATGGGGAAAAACTGTTTTTT. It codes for CASSYRADGEKLFF.

The CDR3 DNA is TGTGCCAGCAGCCGACAGGGATTAGGGAACACTGAAGCTTTCTTT. This sequence encodes CASSRQGLGNTEAFF. The chain is built from TRBV27 and TRBJ1-1; 7 nucleotides align to TRBD1. With V trimmed by 6 bases and J by 1 base, 8 bases remained unmatched. CDR1 is MNHEY and CDR2 is SMNVEV in the germline V gene (reference sequence). This CDR3 region has 15 residues.